The 5 T cell receptor beta chains reported below all come from one sample, sequenced in a study of CD8 T cells in ankylosing spondylitis. TCRdb recomputed calls from the 5' RACE reads with MiXCR, one row per CDR3 protein. The sample has about 250,000 distinct CDR3 sequences; 10% are singletons. The source material was blood, either unsorted or a sorted T cell fraction (not recorded which). The receptors originated from a male donor with ankylosing spondylitis or in good health (not recorded which).

This clonotype came up many times. The V gene is TRBV5-1, the J gene TRBJ2-5; D may match TRBD1 or TRBD2 (5 bases each). The V gene's germline CDR1 is SGHRS and CDR2 YFSETQ. The CDR3 contains 14 residues. Trimming left V 7 bases short and J 9 bases short, with 22 bases between. CDR3 region: CASARDEGFGAQYF. The CDR3 region has the DNA TGCGCCAGCGCTCGGGACGAGGGGTTCGGCGCCCAGTACTTC.

V is TRBV18 and J is TRBJ2-2, with 14 positions matching TRBD2. Germline values: CDR1 KGHSH, CDR2 LQKENI. V dropped 3 bases and J dropped 1; count of bases not matched to a gene: 7. The CDR3 runs to 19 residues. CDR3 DNA sequence: TGTGCCAGCTCACCCTTCGGACTAGCGGGGGGCCTGAACACCGGGGAGCTGTTTTTT. This encodes CASSPFGLAGGLNTGELFF.

This clonotype was observed many times. This sequence joins TRBV20-1 and TRBJ2-5; 11 bases agree with TRBD2. Per germline, CDR1 DFQATT and CDR2 SNEGSKA (reference sequence). The CDR3 totals 17 residues. Unmatched junction bases numbered 12, after V lost 3 bases and J lost 3 bases. The CDR3 DNA follows: TGCAGTGCTAGCATGAGTTTGCCTAGCGGGGGGAAAGAGACCCAGTACTTC. This gives the protein CSASMSLPSGGKETQYF.

This sequence joins TRBV29-1 and TRBJ2-6; D gene ambiguous. Trimming left V 3 bases short and J 3 bases short, with 6 bases between. The CDR3 covers 13 residues. CDR1 SQVTM and CDR2 ANQGSEA come from the germline V gene. The CDR3 protein is CSVDGLGANVLTF. In DNA form, the CDR3 reads TGCAGCGTTGATGGGCTTGGGGCCAACGTCCTGACTTTC.

This clonotype was observed many times. J is TRBJ2-7 and V is TRBV15; 10 nucleotides align to TRBD2. The CDR3 totals 15 residues. Germline values: CDR1 LNHNV, CDR2 YYDKDF (reference sequence). J lost 0 bases, V lost 5 bases, and 4 bases had no gene match. CDR3 in amino acids: CATSSRTSGSYEQYF. The CDR3 nucleotides read TGTGCCACCAGCTCTAGGACTAGCGGCTCCTACGAGCAGTACTTC.